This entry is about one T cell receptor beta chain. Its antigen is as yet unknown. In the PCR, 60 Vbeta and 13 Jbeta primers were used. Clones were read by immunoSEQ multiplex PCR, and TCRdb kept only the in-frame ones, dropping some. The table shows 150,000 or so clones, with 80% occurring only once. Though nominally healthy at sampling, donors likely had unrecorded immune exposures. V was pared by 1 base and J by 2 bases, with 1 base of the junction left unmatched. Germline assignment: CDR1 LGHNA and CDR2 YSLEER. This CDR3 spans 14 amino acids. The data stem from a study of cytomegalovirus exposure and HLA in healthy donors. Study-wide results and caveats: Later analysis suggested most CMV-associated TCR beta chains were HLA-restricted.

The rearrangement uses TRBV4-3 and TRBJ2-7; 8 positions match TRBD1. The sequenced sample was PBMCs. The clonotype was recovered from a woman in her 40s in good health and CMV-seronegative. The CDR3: CASSQGTGPYEQYF. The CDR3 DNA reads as TGCGCCAGCAGCCAAGGGACAGGGCCCTACGAGCAGTACTTC.